A single sample gave rise to the 9 T cell receptor beta chains below, sequenced in a study of technical replicates of blood from a handful of donors. Some clones are missing from TCRdb's copy, which holds only in-frame ones; the method was immunoSEQ multiplex PCR. Here the sample spans approximately 45,000 clones, around 96% being singletons. The source material was T cells isolated from PBMCs. These TCRs come from a human donor in good health.

This rearrangement joins TRBV5-1 to TRBJ1-1, with D possibly being TRBD1 (6 bases). Germline CDR1 is SGHRS and CDR2 is YFSETQ. V gave up 0 bases and J gave up 4 bases, with 13 bases separating them. This CDR3 has 15 residues. CDR3 in amino acids: CASSLARGGFTEAFF. The CDR3 coding sequence is TGCGCCAGCAGCTTGGCCAGAGGGGGTTTCACTGAAGCTTTCTTT.

This rearrangement joins TRBV14 to TRBJ2-3; D gene uncertain. The CDR3 sequence is 15 residues long. The germline V gene encodes CDR1 SGHDN and CDR2 FVKESK. Trimming pared 0 bases from V and 0 bases from J, leaving 7 bases between. CDR3 sequence: CASSQDLKSTDTQYF. For the CDR3, the DNA is TGTGCCAGCAGCCAAGATCTAAAAAGCACAGATACGCAGTATTTT.

J is TRBJ2-5 and V is TRBV30; D gene ambiguous. CDR1 is GTSNPN, CDR2 SVGIG, per germline (reference sequence). The ends were cut back, 2 bases at V and 3 bases at J, with 10 bases in the middle. This CDR3 spans 13 amino acids. DNA of the CDR3: TGTGCCTGGAGTTGGCGGCTAGAAGAGACCCAGTACTTC. It specifies CAWSWRLEETQYF.

This chain uses TRBV5-1 with TRBJ2-7; a possible D gene is TRBD1 (6 bases). The germline gives CDR1 SGHRS, CDR2 YFSETQ. Deletions cut 5 bases from V and 2 bases from J, with 17 bases between. The CDR3 totals 15 residues. The CDR3 is CASSFGQSAAYEQYF. CDR3 DNA sequence: TGCGCCAGCAGTTTCGGACAGTCTGCTGCCTACGAGCAGTACTTC.

This chain joins TRBV6-1 and TRBJ2-5; D uncertain. The CDR3 has 13 amino acids. Germline V gene data show CDR1 as MNHNS and CDR2 as SASEGT. Trimming took 1 base from V and 5 from J, leaving 8 bases between them. The CDR3 reads CASSEVPRETQYF. The CDR3 DNA reads TGTGCCAGCAGTGAAGTGCCCAGGGAGACCCAGTACTTC.

V usage is TRBV5-1 and J usage is TRBJ2-5; the match to TRBD2 covers 10 bases. The V gene's germline CDR1 is SGHRS and CDR2 YFSETQ. This CDR3 comprises 15 residues. The junction had 10 bases not matched to a gene; V was cut back by 7 bases and J by 4 bases. CDR3 sequence: CASLGLAGVGETQYF. DNA of the CDR3: TGCGCCAGCCTGGGGCTAGCGGGAGTCGGAGAGACCCAGTACTTC. The full variable domain, in which reference TRBV5-1 and TRBJ2-5 provide the parts outside the CDR3, is KAGVTQTPRYLIKTRGQQVTLSCSPISGHRSVSWYQQTPGQGLQFLFEYFSETQRNKGNFPGRFSGRQFSNSRSEMNVSTLELGDSALYLCASLGLAGVGETQYFGPGTRLLVL.

The chain has TRBV11-2 and TRBJ2-7; 7 positions agree with TRBD2. V was clipped by 0 bases and J by 0 bases; unmatched bases: 2. Germline CDR1 and CDR2: SGHAT and FQNNGV. This CDR3 contains 15 residues. CDR3 sequence: CASSLEAGSSYEQYF. DNA for the CDR3: TGTGCCAGCAGCTTAGAAGCGGGGAGCTCCTACGAGCAGTACTTC.

The rearrangement uses TRBV7-6 and TRBJ2-1; D is undetermined. The CDR3 loop spans 12 amino acids. Looked up from germline, CDR1 is SGHVS and CDR2 is FNYEAQ. Trimming shortened V by 0 bases and J by 8 bases, and 5 bases separated the two germline ends. CDR3 region: CASSLASDEQFF. The CDR3 DNA reads TGTGCCAGCAGCTTAGCCTCGGATGAGCAGTTCTTC.

J is TRBJ2-2 and V is TRBV27; TRBD2 is a possible D gene (6 bases). There are 15 residues in the CDR3. Germline V lookup: CDR1 MNHEY, CDR2 SMNVEV (reference sequence). V was trimmed by 2 bases and J by 7 bases, leaving 14 bases between them. CDR3 residues: CASSLGSREVGELFF. In nucleotides, the CDR3 is TGTGCCAGCAGTTTAGGCTCGCGGGAAGTCGGGGAGCTGTTTTTT.